These 28 T cell receptor beta chains were sequenced from one sample in a study of cytomegalovirus exposure and HLA in healthy donors. Use of 60 Vbeta and 13 Jbeta primers characterized the PCR. Sequencing was performed with immunoSEQ multiplex PCR; in TCRdb, only in-frame clones are kept and a portion is missing. The table shows about 190,000 clones, with around 90% occurring only once. The sample comprised PBMCs. These TCRs come from a woman aged 18-29 years in good health and CMV-seronegative.

This clone was found once. The chain joins TRBV2 to TRBJ1-2; weak D call: TRBD1 (5 bases). Germline CDR1 SNHLY, CDR2 FYNNEI. Trimming left V 2 bases short and J 4 bases short, with 8 bases between. The CDR3 extends over 13 amino acids. CDR3 bases: TGTGCCAGCAGTGAAAGCAGGGTCTATGGCTACACCTTC. Residues: CASSESRVYGYTF. The whole variable domain, remainder taken from reference TRBV2 and TRBJ1-2, is EPEVTQTPSHQVTQMGQEVILRCVPISNHLYFYWYRQILGQKVEFLVSFYNNEISEKSEIFDDQFSVERPDGSNFTLKIRSTKLEDSAMYFCASSESRVYGYTFGSGTRLTVV.

The chain links TRBV6-1 to TRBJ2-5; no clear D gene. Between the trimmed V and J ends, which lost 0 bases and 4 bases, there was a span of 9 bases. Germline V gives CDR1 MNHNS, CDR2 SASEGT. The CDR3 extends over 14 amino acids. The CDR3 DNA follows: TGTGCCAGCAGTGAAGCGGCTAGAACAGAGACCCAGTACTTC. It codes for CASSEAARTETQYF.

In its sample, this clone was seen a few times. The chain combines TRBV28 with TRBJ2-6; TRBD2 is a possible D gene (7 bases). In germline, CDR1 is MDHEN, CDR2 SYDVKM. The CDR3 covers 16 residues. V shed 2 bases and J shed 4 bases, with 12 bases lying between them. CDR3 sequence reads: CASSLGGGTGANVLTF. CDR3 nucleotides: TGTGCCAGCAGTTTAGGGGGGGGCACGGGGGCCAACGTCCTGACTTTC. Full variable domain (missing parts from reference TRBV28 and TRBJ2-6): DVKVTQSSRYLVKRTGEKVFLECVQDMDHENMFWYRQDPGLGLRLIYFSYDVKMKEKGDIPEGYSVSREKKERFSLILESASTNQTSMYLCASSLGGGTGANVLTFGAGSRLTVL.

The CDR3 region has the DNA TGTGCCAGCAGTGAAGCAGGCGGAGCGAACACTGAAGCTTTCTTT. Translating gives CASSEAGGANTEAFF. This sequence joins TRBV6-1 and TRBJ1-1; D is uncertain. The V end was cut by 0 bases, the J end by 1 base, with 9 bases between. The CDR3 length is 15 residues. Germline V gene lookup returns CDR1 MNHNS and CDR2 SASEGT.

The rearrangement links TRBV5-6 to TRBJ2-1, with no clear D. The germline gives CDR1 SGHDT, CDR2 YYEEEE. The CDR3 loop spans 15 amino acids. Trimming shortened V by 4 bases and J by 0 bases, and 11 bases separated the two germline ends. CDR3 in DNA: TGTGCCAGCAGCCCTCTAGATAGCTCCTACAATGAGCAGTTCTTC. It translates to CASSPLDSSYNEQFF.

This clone has a handful of counts. This chain links TRBV30 with TRBJ2-3; 7 bases are a match to TRBD2. The CDR3 has 16 amino acids. V lost 3 bases to trimming and J lost 0 bases; unmatched junction nucleotides: 9. Looked up from germline, CDR1 is GTSNPN and CDR2 is SVGIG (reference sequence). The CDR3 loop reads CAWRGRGRDSTDTQYF. Written as DNA, the CDR3 is TGTGCCTGGAGGGGCCGAGGGAGGGATAGCACAGATACGCAGTATTTT.

The genes are TRBV19 and TRBJ2-1; no definite D call. V was pared by 1 base and J by 6 bases, with 7 bases between. Germline V lookup: CDR1 LNHDA, CDR2 SQIVND (reference sequence). This CDR3 has 13 residues. The CDR3 is CASSIGQTNEQFF. The CDR3 region has the DNA TGTGCCAGTAGTATAGGACAAACCAATGAGCAGTTCTTC.

Here the CDR3 DNA reads TGTGCCAGCAGTTACCAGACCCCCTACGCCGGGGGGCAGTACTTC. Translated: CASSYQTPYAGGQYF. The chain has TRBV6-6 and TRBJ2-7, with a tentative D call TRBD2 (6 bases). Germline loops: CDR1 MNHNY, CDR2 SVGAGI (reference sequence). Trimming cost V 2 bases and J 9 bases, with 20 bases left between them. The CDR3 consists of 15 residues.

The rearrangement uses TRBV29-1 and TRBJ2-3, with TRBD2 matching over 15 bases. CDR1 and CDR2 from the germline V gene are SQVTM and ANQGSEA. The length of the CDR3 is 15 residues. The V segment lost 5 bases and the J segment 5 bases; nucleotides outside the gene matches: 5. The CDR3 nucleotides are TGCAGCGTTAGAGGACTAGCGGGAGGGGGAGATACGCAGTATTTT. Its translation is CSVRGLAGGGDTQYF.

The table lists this clone with a count of one. The chain is built from TRBV6-4 and TRBJ2-5; D call uncertain. Germline CDR1 MRHNA, CDR2 SNTAGT. V was cut by 5 bases and J by 3 bases, with 10 bases left in between. The CDR3 contains 13 residues. CDR3 sequence reads: CASSMGHKETQYF. As DNA, the CDR3 is TGTGCCAGCAGTATGGGCCACAAAGAGACCCAGTACTTC.

The CDR3: CASSHDRSEAFF. CDR3 coding DNA: TGTGCCAGCAGCCACGACAGGAGTGAAGCTTTCTTT. The chain employs TRBV6-1 and TRBJ1-1; possible D gene TRBD1, 6 bases. V was trimmed by 6 bases and J by 7 bases, leaving 12 bases between them. This CDR3 has 12 amino acids. Germline V gene lookup returns CDR1 MNHNS and CDR2 SASEGT.

The chain carries TRBV6-5 and TRBJ1-1; D gene unclear. The CDR3 is 13 residues long. The V end lost 6 bases, the J end lost 7 bases, and 15 bases lay between the germline ends. Germline CDR1 MNHEY, CDR2 SVGAGI. CDR3: CASRPYPSSEAFF. As DNA, the CDR3 is TGTGCCAGCAGACCCTATCCGAGTAGTGAAGCTTTCTTT.

This chain connects TRBV14 to TRBJ1-6, with D tentatively TRBD1 (6 bases). V lost 3 bases and J lost 10, with 10 bases in between. Germline CDR1 is SGHDN and CDR2 is FVKESK. There are 13 residues in the CDR3. The CDR3 coding sequence is TGTGCCAGCAGCCAGGGGGCGAGGTCACCCCTCCACTTT. This codes for CASSQGARSPLHF.

The chain joins TRBV4-1 to TRBJ2-7; a possible D gene is TRBD2 (5 bases). Germline V gene sequence: CDR1 MGHRA, CDR2 YSYEKL. V dropped 0 bases and J dropped 0 bases, with 6 bases sitting between them. The CDR3 has 14 residues. In nucleotides, the CDR3 is TGCGCCAGCAGCCAAGATGGGAGCTCCTACGAGCAGTACTTC. Translation gives CASSQDGSSYEQYF.

This clone was counted between two and nine times. V and J are TRBV4-3 and TRBJ2-3, with D tentatively TRBD2 (6 bases). This CDR3 is built from 16 residues. The V and J ends lost 1 base and 6 bases respectively, with 17 bases between them. Germline V gene lookup returns CDR1 LGHNA and CDR2 YSLEER. The CDR3 coding sequence is TGCGCCAGCAGCCAAGTCTCTGTCGGGAGTATGGATACGCAGTATTTT. Translating gives CASSQVSVGSMDTQYF.

Turning to this clone: One end of the junction fails to match germline, which may point to a read error. This rearrangement joins TRBV7-7 to TRBJ1-1; 8 bases agree with TRBD1. Germline CDR1 SSHAT, CDR2 FNYEAQ (reference sequence). The CDR3 loop spans 16 amino acids. The CDR3 DNA sequence: TGTGCTAGCAGCTTAGACAGGGGCCCTCAGAACACTGAAGCTTTCTTT. Encoded protein: CASSLDRGPQNTEAFF. Full variable domain (rest looked up from reference TRBV7-7 and TRBJ1-1): GAGVSQSPRYKVTKRGQDVTLRCDPISSHATLYWYQQALGQGPEFLTYFNYEAQPDKSGLPSDRFSAERPEGSISTLTIQRTEQRDSAMYRCASSLDRGPQNTEAFFGQGTRLTVV.

The V call is TRBV19, the J call TRBJ2-1; 12 bases line up with TRBD2. V gave up 1 base and J gave up 9 bases; unmatched junction bases: 4. The length of the CDR3 is 15 residues. The germline V gene encodes CDR1 LNHDA and CDR2 SQIVND (reference sequence). CDR3 DNA sequence: TGTGCCAGTAGTATAGGGGCTAGCGGGGGGGTTGAGCAGTTCTTC. Translated, it gives CASSIGASGGVEQFF.

This chain uses TRBV27 with TRBJ2-5; 7 bases fit TRBD2. The germline gives CDR1 MNHEY, CDR2 SMNVEV (reference sequence). The CDR3 covers 14 residues. The ends lost 6 bases at V and 4 bases at J; junction bases unmatched: 8. The DNA for the CDR3 is TGTGCCAGCAGCCGAAAGCGGGGAGCAGAGACCCAGTACTTC. Protein: CASSRKRGAETQYF.

This chain connects TRBV7-6 to TRBJ2-1; TRBD2 matches 11 bases. This CDR3 has 15 residues. The ends lost 5 bases at V and 2 bases at J; junction bases unmatched: 2. CDR1 is SGHVS and CDR2 is FNYEAQ in the germline V gene. This CDR3 is CASSGTSGTYNEQFF. In nucleotides, the CDR3 is TGTGCCAGCAGCGGGACTAGCGGTACCTACAATGAGCAGTTCTTC.

The rearrangement links TRBV28 to TRBJ2-2; 8 positions match TRBD1. Trimming at V came to 1 base and at J to 1 base, leaving 8 bases not matched to a gene. The CDR3 spans 18 residues. From germline, CDR1 is MDHEN and CDR2 SYDVKM. CDR3 sequence: CASSLFVGTGQNTGELFF. The CDR3 bases are TGTGCCAGCAGTTTATTTGTCGGGACAGGTCAGAACACCGGGGAGCTGTTTTTT.

CDR3 protein: CASSLGGLAVEQYF. The CDR3 DNA sequence: TGTGCCAGCAGCTTAGGGGGGCTAGCGGTCGAGCAGTACTTC. V usage is TRBV7-9 and J usage is TRBJ2-7; possibly TRBD2 for D (7 bases). The CDR3 extends over 14 amino acids. Germline CDR1 SEHNR, CDR2 FQNEAQ (reference sequence). The V end was cut by 1 base, the J end by 6 bases, with 13 bases between.

This clone was seen just once. The chain uses TRBV19 and TRBJ1-5; D is ambiguous. Germline V gene data show CDR1 as LNHDA and CDR2 as SQIVND (reference sequence). This CDR3 is 13 amino acids long. With 3 bases removed from V and 8 bases from J, the gap between germline ends came to 11 bases. The CDR3 coding sequence is TGTGCCAGTAGTATCCGGGGAGGTGAGCCCCAGCATTTT. As protein: CASSIRGGEPQHF.

This sequence joins TRBV11-1 and TRBJ2-7; 7 bases align to TRBD1. Germline V gene lookup returns CDR1 SGHAT and CDR2 FQDESV (reference sequence). The ends lost 2 bases at V and 6 bases at J; junction bases unmatched: 7. This CDR3 is built from 14 residues. The CDR3 loop is CASSLYKGAGEQYF. The CDR3 nucleotides read TGTGCCAGCAGCTTATATAAGGGGGCGGGCGAGCAGTACTTC.

The rearrangement uses TRBV7-2 and TRBJ1-5; 7 bases align to TRBD1. The V gene end was trimmed by 3 bases and the J gene end by 5 bases; junction bases not matched to a gene: 4. This CDR3 is 14 amino acids long. Germline V lookup: CDR1 SGHTA, CDR2 FQGNSA. The DNA for the CDR3 is TGTGCCAGCAGCTTTCAGGGGGGATATCAGCCCCAGCATTTT. Translation: CASSFQGGYQPQHF.

The J gene is TRBJ2-6, the V gene TRBV27; 7 bases map to TRBD1. Germline values: CDR1 MNHEY, CDR2 SMNVEV (reference sequence). V lost 3 bases and J lost 0; bases outside the gene matches: 5. The CDR3 is made up of 17 amino acids. CDR3 region: CASSFLDRISGANVLTF. Here the CDR3 DNA reads TGTGCCAGCAGTTTTTTGGACAGGATCTCTGGGGCCAACGTCCTGACTTTC.

CDR3 sequence: CSVENPGQGYGTQYF. In nucleotides, the CDR3 is TGCAGCGTTGAAAATCCGGGACAGGGTTATGGGACCCAGTACTTC. The V call is TRBV29-1, the J call TRBJ2-5, with 9 bases identical to TRBD1. The germline V gene has CDR1 SQVTM and CDR2 ANQGSEA. CDR3 length equals 15 residues. V was pared by 2 bases and J by 7 bases, with 11 bases of the junction left unmatched.

This chain links TRBV7-9 with TRBJ1-2; a possible D gene is TRBD1 (6 bases). Trimming left V 5 bases short and J 6 bases short, with 19 bases between. This CDR3 is built from 15 residues. In germline, CDR1 is SEHNR, CDR2 FQNEAQ (reference sequence). CDR3: CASSPRTAHSDGYTF. The CDR3, as DNA: TGTGCCAGCAGCCCTCGGACAGCTCATTCCGATGGCTACACCTTC.

Concerning this clone: A read error may produce the germline difference seen at one junction end. The V gene is TRBV19, the J gene TRBJ2-5; the D gene is possibly TRBD2 (6 bases). CDR3 size: 14 residues. In germline, CDR1 is LNHDA, CDR2 SQIVND (reference sequence). This CDR3 reads CVSSLRRGQETQYF. Written as DNA, the CDR3 is TGTGTCAGTAGTCTACGCCGGGGGCAAGAGACCCAGTACTTC.